The present TCR beta chain was sequenced within a study of beta chain features in type 1 diabetes. Study-level background: The patients were much like the healthy donors in age, gender and cell yields. The study examined around 98,000,000 sorted cells across all samples. Broader study findings: HLA influence on TCRB rearrangement stayed unresolved here.

The CDR3 is made up of 14 amino acids. V trimming: 6 bases; J trimming: 4 bases; junction bases outside the gene matches: 7. The germline V gene has CDR1 MDHEN and CDR2 SYDVKM. This clone was observed a few times. Its specificity is not known. Markers CD45RO/CCR7/CD25/CD127/CD95/CD27 served to sort CD4+ naive, central memory, regulatory and stem cell-like memory cells. Reverse transcription of all isolated RNA meant that expressed TCRB transcripts were sequenced. Some clones are missing from TCRdb's copy, which holds only in-frame ones; the method was immunoSEQ multiplex PCR. The sample has around 250,000 clones, 68% seen once.

The sequencing sample was made of naive CD4+ T cells from blood. The chain recombines TRBV28 with TRBJ2-5; 8 positions match TRBD1. This sequence was found in a man aged 25 to 40 in good health. CDR3 nucleotides: TGTGCCAGCAGCCCGTACACAGGGGGAGAGACCCAGTACTTC. Protein sequence: CASSPYTGGETQYF. Full variable domain (rest looked up from reference TRBV28 and TRBJ2-5): DVKVTQSSRYLVKRTGEKVFLECVQDMDHENMFWYRQDPGLGLRLIYFSYDVKMKEKGDIPEGYSVSREKKERFSLILESASTNQTSMYLCASSPYTGGETQYFGPGTRLLVL.